The present TCR beta chain was sequenced within a study of response to subunit inactivated influenza vaccine. Broader study findings: Each seasonal flu vaccination may recruit only limited new T cells, authors suggested.

From the RT-PCR reads, TCRdb called clonotypes with MiXCR, one entry per CDR3 protein. The sample has roughly 500,000 distinct CDR3 sequences; around 25% are singletons. Germline V gene sequence: CDR1 DFQATT, CDR2 SNEGSKA (reference sequence). CDR3 length: 15 residues. Trimming took 5 bases from V and 8 from J; bases not matched to a gene: 9. On this clonotype itself: What it recognizes is unknown.

The source was CD4+ T cells sorted from PBMCs, collected 5 days after vaccination. The gene calls are TRBV20-1 and TRBJ2-1; 13 nucleotides line up with TRBD2. This TCR was recovered from a middle-aged man who received an inactivated influenza vaccine. CDR3 sequence (DNA): TGCAGTGCTTTTCCCGGGACTAGCGGGATCTATGAGCAGTTCTTC. Protein sequence: CSAFPGTSGIYEQFF.